Listed here are 31 T cell receptor beta chains from one sample, sequenced in a study of T cells after yellow fever vaccination. TCRdb passed the 5' RACE reads through MiXCR, listing each CDR3 protein once. This sample has nearly 550,000 distinct CDR3 sequences, with roughly 19% found just once. The input for sequencing was PBMCs, taken 15 days after the yellow fever booster vaccination. Every receptor here comes from a man aged 25 to 45 who received the YFV17D yellow fever vaccine.

This clonotype was picked up a small number of times. The V call is TRBV7-9, the J call TRBJ2-7; 7 nucleotides align to TRBD1. The trim removed 1 base at V and 6 bases at J, leaving 9 bases unmatched. The CDR3 sequence is 15 residues long. The V gene's germline CDR1 is SEHNR and CDR2 FQNEAQ (reference sequence). Here the CDR3 reads CASSLVAGGRSEQYF. The CDR3 DNA reads TGTGCCAGCAGCTTAGTGGCAGGGGGTCGCTCCGAGCAGTACTTC.

This chain links TRBV10-3 with TRBJ2-1, with TRBD1 as a possible D gene (6 bases). CDR3 size: 13 residues. V shed 6 bases and J shed 4 bases, with 10 bases lying between them. Germline V CDR1 and CDR2: ENHRY, SYGVKD. The CDR3, as DNA: TGTGCCATCAGGGAGCAGGGGTACAATGAGCAGTTCTTC. This codes for CAIREQGYNEQFF.

V gene TRBV11-2 combines with J gene TRBJ2-2, with 14 nucleotides matching TRBD2. CDR1 is SGHAT, CDR2 FQNNGV, per germline. Trimming cost V 1 base and J 1 base; bases outside gene matches: 8. The CDR3 runs to 20 residues. The CDR3 protein is CASSLVAGLAGAQNTGELFF. Here the CDR3 DNA reads TGTGCCAGCAGCTTAGTGGCGGGACTAGCGGGAGCACAGAACACCGGGGAGCTGTTTTTT.

This clonotype was seen more than once but under ten times. The genes are TRBV27 and TRBJ2-1, with 8 bases lining up with TRBD2. Germline V gene lookup returns CDR1 MNHEY and CDR2 SMNVEV (reference sequence). V lost 0 bases to trimming and J lost 4 bases; unmatched junction nucleotides: 5. The length of the CDR3 is 16 residues. CDR3 nucleotides: TGTGCCAGCAGTTTATCAGGTAGCGGGGATTACAATGAGCAGTTCTTC. It specifies CASSLSGSGDYNEQFF.

This clonotype showed up just a few times. The V call is TRBV4-3, the J call TRBJ1-4; a weak D match, TRBD1 (5 bases). The V end was cut by 4 bases, the J end by 4 bases, with 16 bases between. This CDR3 comprises 16 residues. From germline, CDR1 is LGHNA and CDR2 YSLEER. The CDR3 nucleotides read TGCGCCAGCAGCCGCGCTGAATGGGACGGTAATGAAAAACTGTTTTTT. As protein: CASSRAEWDGNEKLFF.

This clonotype was found a few times. The rearrangement uses TRBV14 and TRBJ2-1, with 13 bases lining up with TRBD2. The CDR3 is 17 residues long. Germline V CDR1 and CDR2: SGHDN, FVKESK. V lost 6 bases, J lost 4 bases, and 9 bases stayed unmatched. CDR3 nucleotide sequence: TGTGCCAGCAGTCTACTAGCGGGAGGGCCGGGTTACAATGAGCAGTTCTTC. It is translated as CASSLLAGGPGYNEQFF.

This clonotype came up a few times. DNA of the CDR3: TGCAGTGCTAGTACTCTCAGGGCCCTTAATGAAAAACTGTTTTTT. It yields the protein CSASTLRALNEKLFF. V usage is TRBV20-1 and J usage is TRBJ1-4, with D possibly matching TRBD1 (5 bases). V lost 3 bases, J lost 4 bases, and 15 bases lay in between. The CDR3 sequence is 15 residues long. Germline loops: CDR1 DFQATT, CDR2 SNEGSKA (reference sequence).

This clonotype has only a few counts. The rearrangement joins TRBV29-1 to TRBJ2-5; TRBD1 matches at 9 bases. Germline V gene sequence: CDR1 SQVTM, CDR2 ANQGSEA. The CDR3 is 14 residues long. V was pared by 8 bases and J by 2 bases, with 9 bases of the junction left unmatched. The DNA of the CDR3 is TGCAGCTTCCCGACAGGGGGGCCGCAAGAGACCCAGTACTTC. Translated, it gives CSFPTGGPQETQYF. The full variable domain, its missing parts supplied by reference TRBV29-1 and TRBJ2-5, is SAVISQKPSRDICQRGTSLTIQCQVDSQVTMMFWYRQQPGQSLTLIATANQGSEATYESGFVIDKFPISRPNLTFSTLTVSNMSPEDSSIYLCSFPTGGPQETQYFGPGTRLLVL.

In this sample, this clonotype turned up a few times. V usage is TRBV15 and J usage is TRBJ2-7, with 7 bases that match TRBD2. With 8 bases clipped from V and 3 bases from J, the junction kept 7 bases outside the gene matches. There are 13 residues in the CDR3. Per the germline V gene, CDR1 is LNHNV and CDR2 is YYDKDF (reference sequence). The chain's CDR3 is CATGAGQSYEQYF. CDR3 coding DNA: TGTGCCACCGGAGCGGGGCAGAGCTACGAGCAGTACTTC. The full variable domain, completed using reference TRBV15 and TRBJ2-7, is DAMVIQNPRYQVTQFGKPVTLSCSQTLNHNVMYWYQQKSSQAPKLLFHYYDKDFNNEADTPDNFQSRRPNTSFCFLDIRSPGLGDTAMYLCATGAGQSYEQYFGPGTRLTVT.

This clonotype was counted between two and nine times. The chain carries TRBV24-1 and TRBJ2-2, with TRBD1 identical over 8 bases. This CDR3 is 15 amino acids long. Germline V gene lookup returns CDR1 KGHDR and CDR2 SFDVKD. After removal of 7 bases from V and 4 bases from J, the junction contained 7 bases not matched to a gene. The CDR3 is CATRTGDLRTGELFF. In DNA form, the CDR3 reads TGTGCCACCAGGACAGGGGACCTTCGCACCGGGGAGCTGTTTTTT.

The chain uses TRBV20-1 and TRBJ2-1; the D is unclear. This CDR3 is 14 amino acids long. Germline lookup yields CDR1 DFQATT and CDR2 SNEGSKA (reference sequence). Trimming took off 3 bases at V and 10 bases at J, with 19 bases between the two ends. CDR3 coding DNA: TGCAGTGCTAGCGGCCATGGGATACAAGTGGAGCAGTTCTTC. Its translation: CSASGHGIQVEQFF.

This chain joins TRBV29-1 and TRBJ2-1, with 7 bases that match TRBD1. CDR3 size: 13 residues. Germline V gene sequence: CDR1 SQVTM, CDR2 ANQGSEA. Trimming cost V 6 bases and J 4 bases; bases outside gene matches: 6. The CDR3 DNA sequence: TGCAGCGTCTCAAGGGACAGATACAATGAGCAGTTCTTC. Translating it yields CSVSRDRYNEQFF.

This clonotype was seen a few times. The genes are TRBV3-1 and TRBJ1-1; 7 bases map to TRBD1. After removal of 1 base from V and 1 base from J, the junction contained 3 bases not matched to a gene. Germline values: CDR1 LGHDT, CDR2 YNNKEL (reference sequence). The CDR3 loop spans 15 amino acids. The CDR3 sequence: CASSQGQGPNTEAFF. CDR3 sequence (DNA): TGTGCCAGCAGCCAAGGACAGGGTCCGAACACTGAAGCTTTCTTT. Full variable domain (rest looked up from reference TRBV3-1 and TRBJ1-1): DTAVSQTPKYLVTQMGNDKSIKCEQNLGHDTMYWYKQDSKKFLKIMFSYNNKELIINETVPNRFSPKSPDKAHLNLHINSLELGDSAVYFCASSQGQGPNTEAFFGQGTRLTVV.

This chain joins TRBV11-1 and TRBJ2-5; 13 bases are shared with TRBD2. This CDR3 has 16 residues. Germline trimming cut 5 bases from V and 4 bases from J; bases unmatched to any gene: 7. The germline CDR1 and CDR2 sequences are SGHAT and FQDESV (reference sequence). In DNA form, the CDR3 reads TGTGCCAGCAGCGCGGGGACTAGCGGGAAGGGAGAGACCCAGTACTTC. It is translated as CASSAGTSGKGETQYF.

The chain recombines TRBV20-1 with TRBJ2-7; D may be TRBD2 (6 bases). Trimming removed 1 base at V and 3 bases at J, with 13 bases between. The CDR3 spans 14 residues. Germline CDR1 and CDR2: DFQATT and SNEGSKA (reference sequence). The CDR3 DNA follows: TGCAGTGCTAGAGTAGGTGCGGGGATCTACGAGCAGTACTTC. Translating it yields CSARVGAGIYEQYF.

This clonotype was picked up a small number of times. V usage is TRBV12-3 or TRBV12-4 and J usage is TRBJ1-2, with a weak D call TRBD1 (5 bases). The ends were cut back, 5 bases at V and 4 bases at J, with 20 bases in the middle. The CDR3 is made up of 16 amino acids. In DNA form, the CDR3 reads TGTGCCAGCAGTGCACCCGGGACTGAAGATGTCTATGGCTACACCTTC. Its protein is CASSAPGTEDVYGYTF.

V is TRBV30 and J is TRBJ2-4; D could derive from TRBD1 or TRBD2 (5 bases each). V was pared by 4 bases and J by 5 bases, with 21 bases between. CDR1 is GTSNPN, CDR2 SVGIG, per germline (reference sequence). The CDR3 has 16 amino acids. CDR3 protein: CAWNLPWGQGENIQYF. The CDR3 region has the DNA TGTGCCTGGAACCTTCCCTGGGGTCAGGGAGAAAACATTCAGTACTTC.

This clonotype was seen only a few times. The genes are TRBV20-1 and TRBJ2-1; 15 bases match TRBD2. The germline gives CDR1 DFQATT, CDR2 SNEGSKA (reference sequence). Unmatched junction bases numbered 7, after V lost 0 bases and J lost 4 bases. The CDR3 contains 18 residues. CDR3 nucleotide sequence: TGCAGTGCTAGAGACTTACCCGGACTAGCGGGAGGGTACAATGAGCAGTTCTTC. Protein: CSARDLPGLAGGYNEQFF.

The chain uses TRBV5-1 and TRBJ2-1, with no clear D. The V gene lost 0 bases and the J gene lost 0 bases, with 10 bases spanning the gap. Germline CDR1 is SGHRS and CDR2 is YFSETQ. The CDR3 loop spans 16 amino acids. The CDR3 is CASSLGRVSSYNEQFF. In DNA, the CDR3 is TGCGCCAGCAGCTTGGGACGGGTCAGCTCCTACAATGAGCAGTTCTTC.

This clonotype came up a few times. This chain joins TRBV29-1 and TRBJ2-7; TRBD1 might be the D (6 bases). V lost 7 bases, J lost 2 bases, and 12 bases lay in between. CDR3 length: 12 amino acids. Looked up from germline, CDR1 is SQVTM and CDR2 is ANQGSEA. The CDR3 protein is CSAGVGPYEQYF. CDR3 sequence (DNA): TGCAGCGCAGGGGTTGGCCCCTACGAGCAGTACTTC.

This clonotype was seen only a few times. This chain uses TRBV7-2 with TRBJ2-7, with TRBD2 identical over 7 bases. Germline CDR1 and CDR2: SGHTA and FQGNSA. Germline trimming cut 5 bases from V and 2 bases from J; bases unmatched to any gene: 6. The CDR3 has 14 amino acids. The DNA for the CDR3 is TGTGCCAGCAGCCTTTCAGCGGGGCCCTACGAGCAGTACTTC. It yields the protein CASSLSAGPYEQYF.

V usage is TRBV20-1 and J usage is TRBJ2-3, with a tentative D call TRBD2 (7 bases). Germline CDR1 DFQATT, CDR2 SNEGSKA (reference sequence). V was shortened by 0 bases and J by 4 bases, with 11 bases between the two germline ends. This CDR3 is built from 14 residues. CDR3 coding DNA: TGCAGTGCTAGAGAGCAGGGGAGGGCAGATACGCAGTATTTT. It encodes CSAREQGRADTQYF.

The chain uses TRBV4-3 and TRBJ1-1; D is undetermined. This CDR3 contains 14 residues. Germline-derived CDR1 and CDR2 are LGHNA and YSLEER. V lost 0 bases and J 10 bases, leaving 15 bases between the germline ends. The CDR3 DNA is TGCGCCAGCAGCCAAGATTTCGGCGGAGCGGCAGCTTTCTTT. Translated: CASSQDFGGAAAFF.

The chain carries TRBV18 and TRBJ2-3, with TRBD1 matching over 9 bases. In germline, CDR1 is KGHSH, CDR2 LQKENI. The CDR3 runs to 14 residues. With 6 bases clipped from V and 5 bases from J, the junction kept 6 bases outside the gene matches. The CDR3 DNA follows: TGTGCCAGCTCGGGACAGGGACCAGAAGATACGCAGTATTTT. It translates to CASSGQGPEDTQYF.

The chain has TRBV5-1 and TRBJ2-5, with 7 bases matching TRBD1. The CDR3 loop spans 14 amino acids. Germline V gene sequence: CDR1 SGHRS, CDR2 YFSETQ. V trimming: 3 bases; J trimming: 4 bases; junction bases outside the gene matches: 6. The CDR3 DNA reads as TGCGCCAGCAGCTCACAGGGGATAGGAGAGACCCAGTACTTC. Translated: CASSSQGIGETQYF.

The chain employs TRBV7-2 and TRBJ2-5, with 9 bases aligning to TRBD2. The germline V gene encodes CDR1 SGHTA and CDR2 FQGNSA. With V trimmed by 7 bases and J by 2 bases, 8 bases remained unmatched. This CDR3 comprises 15 residues. In DNA form, the CDR3 reads TGTGCCAGCACTCTTGGAGCGGGGGGACAAGAGACCCAGTACTTC. This sequence encodes CASTLGAGGQETQYF. Filled out from reference TRBV7-2 and TRBJ2-5, the complete variable domain reads GAGVSQSPSNKVTEKGKDVELRCDPISGHTALYWYRQSLGQGLEFLIYFQGNSAPDKSGLPSDRFSAERTGGSVSTLTIQRTQQEDSAVYLCASTLGAGGQETQYFGPGTRLLVL.

In this sample, this clonotype turned up a few times. The chain couples TRBV30 to TRBJ2-1; TRBD2 matches at 9 bases. V shed 0 bases, J shed 9 bases, and the junction held 12 bases outside the gene matches. The CDR3 is 16 residues long. Germline CDR1 and CDR2: GTSNPN and SVGIG (reference sequence). The CDR3 spells CAWSVLAGGPSGEQFF. The CDR3 coding sequence is TGTGCCTGGAGTGTACTGGCGGGAGGGCCTAGTGGTGAGCAGTTCTTC.

The V gene is TRBV7-9, the J gene TRBJ2-7, with D possibly matching TRBD2 (5 bases). V was shortened by 2 bases and J by 0 bases, with 11 bases between the two germline ends. Germline CDR1 and CDR2: SEHNR and FQNEAQ (reference sequence). The CDR3 loop spans 15 amino acids. The CDR3 reads CASSLFVGSSYEQYF. The DNA for the CDR3 is TGTGCCAGCAGCTTATTTGTTGGGAGCTCCTACGAGCAGTACTTC.

This clonotype showed up just a few times. V usage is TRBV3-1 and J usage is TRBJ2-7; D possibly corresponds to TRBD2 (5 bases). CDR1 and CDR2 from the germline V gene are LGHDT and YNNKEL (reference sequence). V was trimmed by 2 bases and J by 0 bases, leaving 14 bases between them. This CDR3 comprises 16 residues. The CDR3 DNA is TGTGCCAGCAGCCAACGGGGTTCCGGCCTCTCCTACGAGCAGTACTTC. Amino acid sequence: CASSQRGSGLSYEQYF.

This chain uses TRBV20-1 with TRBJ1-1; possibly TRBD1 for D (5 bases). Trimming took 6 bases from V and 6 from J, leaving 20 bases between them. CDR1 is DFQATT, CDR2 SNEGSKA, per germline (reference sequence). The CDR3 is 14 amino acids. The CDR3, as DNA: TGCAGTGCCGTCCGGGGGGGGAGAATGGCTGAAGCTTTCTTT. Encoded protein: CSAVRGGRMAEAFF.

This clonotype was seen only a few times. This chain connects TRBV5-1 to TRBJ2-2; TRBD1 matches 12 bases. Looked up from germline, CDR1 is SGHRS and CDR2 is YFSETQ. This CDR3 spans 17 amino acids. The ends lost 1 base at V and 6 bases at J; junction bases unmatched: 7. This CDR3 reads CASSLLGQGATAGELFF. DNA of the CDR3: TGCGCCAGCAGCTTGTTGGGACAGGGGGCCACAGCCGGGGAGCTGTTTTTT.